This is a list of T cell receptor beta chains from one sample in a study of blood T cell repertoires in COVID-19. The repertoire was sequenced with immunoSEQ multiplex PCR; TCRdb's copy has only in-frame clones and lacks some. The profile covers approximately 250,000 clones, with 80% to 90% appearing a single time and 1.4% taken by the ten largest. Material: peripheral blood. Receptors originate from a woman between 40 and 50 years old who had recovered from COVID-19. Both conserved end residues are part of each CDR3. The D gene is left open where the match is weak.

D gene | J gene | CDR3 length | V gene | CDR3 protein
- | TRBJ1-1 | 13 | TRBV19 | CASKDSLLTEAFF
- | TRBJ1-5 | 17 | TRBV7-8 | CASSSHPVTFQNQPQHF
TRBD1 | TRBJ2-7 | 15 | TRBV7-6 | CASSPTGDRAYEQYF
TRBD2 | TRBJ2-7 | 16 | TRBV3-1/TRBV3-2 | CASSNHLAGTTYEQYF
TRBD1 | TRBJ1-2 | 13 | TRBV13 | CASSGQGLNGYTF
TRBD1 | TRBJ1-1 | 18 | TRBV5-5 | CASSLGTGGGMMNTEAFF
TRBD2 | TRBJ2-7 | 15 | TRBV19 | CASSIQRGASYEQYF
TRBD2 | TRBJ2-2 | 13 | TRBV7-9 | CASSLTSPGELFF
- | TRBJ1-5 | 14 | TRBV19 | CASTTQVSNQPQHF
TRBD1 | TRBJ1-5 | 15 | TRBV28 | CATQRGQGPNQPQHF
TRBD1 | TRBJ1-1 | 17 | TRBV28 | CASSLDRGVGFSTEAFF
TRBD1 | TRBJ1-6 | 14 | TRBV11-3 | CASRLGQTNSPLHF
- | TRBJ1-5 | 17 | TRBV28 | CASSSVRDTGSNQPQHF
- | TRBJ2-7 | 13 | TRBV6-5 | CATLQGATYEQYF
- | TRBJ1-6 | 15 | TRBV18 | CASSPLDNYNSPLHF
- | TRBJ1-5 | 15 | TRBV19 | CASSSGTRTNQPQHF
TRBD1 | TRBJ1-2 | 14 | TRBV11-3 | CASSFQQGSKGYTF
- | TRBJ1-2 | 13 | TRBV19 | CASSIRGNYGYTF
TRBD2 | TRBJ2-2 | 16 | TRBV6-5 | CASSSLAASNTGELFF
TRBD1 | TRBJ1-5 | 16 | TRBV12-5 | CASGLGTGTGNQPQHF
- | TRBJ2-5 | 16 | TRBV15 | CATSRDFNRPEETQYF
- | TRBJ1-1 | 14 | TRBV9 | CASSVDPSNTEAFF
- | TRBJ1-1 | 13 | TRBV18 | CASSPLEETEAFF
TRBD2 | TRBJ2-3 | 17 | TRBV7-2 | CASSPRRAGGRGDTQYF
- | TRBJ1-1 | 14 | TRBV19 | CASRWGGVNTEAFF
- | TRBJ1-1 | 13 | TRBV2 | CASSVDSNTEAFF
TRBD1 | TRBJ1-4 | 16 | TRBV6-6 | CASSGDSTATNEKLFF
- | TRBJ1-1 | 12 | TRBV29-1 | CSVEAGTIEAFF
TRBD1 | TRBJ2-5 | 16 | TRBV19 | CASNNRGRGAQETQYF
TRBD1 | TRBJ2-3 | 16 | TRBV7-9 | CASSEAGTGHLDTQYF